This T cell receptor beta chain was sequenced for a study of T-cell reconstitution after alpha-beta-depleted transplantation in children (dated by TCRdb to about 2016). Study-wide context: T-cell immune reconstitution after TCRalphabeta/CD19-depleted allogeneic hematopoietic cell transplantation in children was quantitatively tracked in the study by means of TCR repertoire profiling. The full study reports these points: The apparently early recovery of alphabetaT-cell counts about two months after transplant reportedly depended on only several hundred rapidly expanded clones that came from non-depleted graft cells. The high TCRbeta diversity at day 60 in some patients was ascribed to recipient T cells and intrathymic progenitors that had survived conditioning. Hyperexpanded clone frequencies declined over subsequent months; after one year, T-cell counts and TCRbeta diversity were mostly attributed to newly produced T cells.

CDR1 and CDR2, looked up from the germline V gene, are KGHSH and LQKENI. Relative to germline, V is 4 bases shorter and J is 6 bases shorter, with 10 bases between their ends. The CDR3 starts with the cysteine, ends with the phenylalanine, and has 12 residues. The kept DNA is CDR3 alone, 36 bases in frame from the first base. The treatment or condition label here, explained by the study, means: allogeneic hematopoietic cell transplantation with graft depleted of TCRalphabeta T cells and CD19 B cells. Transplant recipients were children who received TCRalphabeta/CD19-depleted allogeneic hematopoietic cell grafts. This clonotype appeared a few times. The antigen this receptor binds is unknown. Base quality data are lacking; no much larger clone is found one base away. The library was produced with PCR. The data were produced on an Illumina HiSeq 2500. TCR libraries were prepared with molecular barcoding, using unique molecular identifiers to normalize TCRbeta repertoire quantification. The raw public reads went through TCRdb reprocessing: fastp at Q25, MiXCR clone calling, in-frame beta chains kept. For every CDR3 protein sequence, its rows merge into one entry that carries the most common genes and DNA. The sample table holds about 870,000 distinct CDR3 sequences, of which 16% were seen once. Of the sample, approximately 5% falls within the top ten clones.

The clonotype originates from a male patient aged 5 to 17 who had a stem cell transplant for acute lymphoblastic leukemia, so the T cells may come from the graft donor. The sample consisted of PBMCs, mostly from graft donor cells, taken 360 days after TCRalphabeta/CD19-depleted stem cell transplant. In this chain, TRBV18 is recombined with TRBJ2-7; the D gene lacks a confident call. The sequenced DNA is TGTGCCAGCTCACGACTGGGGTCCGAGCAGTACTTC. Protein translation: CASSRLGSEQYF.